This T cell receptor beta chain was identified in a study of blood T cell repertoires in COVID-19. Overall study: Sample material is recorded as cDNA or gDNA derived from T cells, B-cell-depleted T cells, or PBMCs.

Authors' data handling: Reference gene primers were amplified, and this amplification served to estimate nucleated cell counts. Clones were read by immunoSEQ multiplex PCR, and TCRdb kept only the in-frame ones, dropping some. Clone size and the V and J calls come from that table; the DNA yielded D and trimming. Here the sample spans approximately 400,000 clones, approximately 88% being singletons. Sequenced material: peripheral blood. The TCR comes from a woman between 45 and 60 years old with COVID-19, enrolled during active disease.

The CDR3 protein is CASSLGGTEDAEAFF. The DNA of the CDR3 is TGCGCCAGCAGCTTGGGGGGGACAGAGGATGCTGAAGCTTTCTTT. The chain recombines TRBV5-1 with TRBJ1-1; TRBD1 aligns across 7 bases. This CDR3 spans 15 amino acids. Unmatched junction bases numbered 8, after V lost 0 bases and J lost 6 bases. The germline V gene has CDR1 SGHRS and CDR2 YFSETQ.